The TCR beta chain under discussion was sequenced for a study of blood T cells in healthy people across ages. This clonotype has only a few counts. V lost 10 bases to trimming and J lost 1 base, with 14 bases between them. The length of the CDR3 is 13 residues. Germline V gives CDR1 SNHLY, CDR2 FYNNEI. A second PCR of about 6 to 12 cycles used a sample-barcoded 5' primer and a J-beta primer mix. The yield of each sample was at least 2.5 million CDR3-containing paired-end reads. From the 5' RACE reads, TCRdb called clonotypes with MiXCR, one entry per CDR3 protein. The table has 750,000 to 950,000 distinct CDR3 sequences, about a quarter seen once. At least 6.5 million PBMCs were isolated per sample. The sample was also reused in another study, on T cells of mothers and their children. This second study notes: Nine systemically healthy Caucasian donors: three mothers, six children. The yield was over 8.5 million TCR beta CDR3 reads from each mother and a few million from each child.

This TCR came from a boy younger than 18 in good health. Input material: blood. This sequence joins TRBV2 and TRBJ2-7, with a weak D call TRBD1 (5 bases). Here the CDR3 DNA reads TGTGCCACCCTGACAGTCTCGTCCTACGAGCAGTACTTC. Translating gives CATLTVSSYEQYF.